Reported below is one TCR beta chain. This record comes from a study of T cell changes during pregnancy in multiple sclerosis. Generated by immunoSEQ multiplex PCR, the TCRdb table keeps only in-frame clones and is missing some. The sample includes over 70,000 clones, approximately 90% of them seen just once. The sample in question was peripheral blood, obtained in the first trimester of pregnancy. This receptor was taken from a female donor in good health, enrolled as a control in a pregnancy study.

CDR3: CASSQRVQGTDTQYF. The CDR3 bases are TGCGCCAGCAGCCAACGGGTTCAGGGAACAGATACGCAGTATTTT. The chain combines TRBV4-3 with TRBJ2-3; weak D call: TRBD1 (5 bases). CDR3 length: 15 amino acids. CDR1 and CDR2 from the germline V gene are LGHNA and YSLEER. Trimming pared 2 bases from V and 3 bases from J, leaving 12 bases between.